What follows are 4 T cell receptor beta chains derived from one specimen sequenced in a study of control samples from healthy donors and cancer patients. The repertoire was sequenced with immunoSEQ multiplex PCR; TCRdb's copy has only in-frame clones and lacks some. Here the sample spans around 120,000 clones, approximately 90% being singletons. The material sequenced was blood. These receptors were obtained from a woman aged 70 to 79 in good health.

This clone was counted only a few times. CDR3: CASSYRDMDTEAFF. In DNA form, the CDR3 reads TGTGCCAGCAGCTACCGGGACATGGACACTGAAGCTTTCTTT. The chain couples TRBV14 to TRBJ1-1, with D possibly being TRBD1 (6 bases). Germline-derived CDR1 and CDR2 are SGHDN and FVKESK. Deletions cut 5 bases from V and 3 bases from J, with 13 bases between. The CDR3 is 14 residues long.

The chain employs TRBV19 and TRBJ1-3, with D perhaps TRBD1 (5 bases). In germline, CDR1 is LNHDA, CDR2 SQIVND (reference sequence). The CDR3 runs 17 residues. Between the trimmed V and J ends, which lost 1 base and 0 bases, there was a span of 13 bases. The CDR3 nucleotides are TGTGCCAGTAGTATAGGGGGCAGCAGCTCCTCTGGAAACACCATATATTTT. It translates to CASSIGGSSSSGNTIYF.

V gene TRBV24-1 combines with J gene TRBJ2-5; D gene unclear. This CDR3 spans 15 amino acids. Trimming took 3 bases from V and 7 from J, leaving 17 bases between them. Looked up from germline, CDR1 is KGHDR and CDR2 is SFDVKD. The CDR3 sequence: CATSDPPGHRGTQYF. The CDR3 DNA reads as TGTGCCACCAGTGATCCACCGGGCCACCGAGGGACCCAGTACTTC.

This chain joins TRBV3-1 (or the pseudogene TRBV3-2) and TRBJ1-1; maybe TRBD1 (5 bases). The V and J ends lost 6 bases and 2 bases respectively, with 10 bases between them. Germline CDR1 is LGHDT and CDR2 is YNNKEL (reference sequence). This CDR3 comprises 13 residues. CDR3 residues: CASRQGSNTEAFF. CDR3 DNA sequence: TGTGCCAGCAGGCAGGGCTCTAACACTGAAGCTTTCTTT.